Only a few counts were recorded for the clone carrying this TCR beta chain. Its antigen is still unknown. The entry originates in a study of T cell repertoires in cytomegalovirus infection. In the study overall: A matching HLA type, together with CMV infection, was signaled by public TCR beta signatures.

A single record per CDR3 protein comes from TCRdb applying MiXCR to the reads. The repertoire holds around 630,000 distinct CDR3 sequences, with around 24% as singletons. General study results and limits: HLA-C-restricted CMV clonotypes gave the most frequent clonotype in two of eight donors. Summed public TCR beta family frequency identified CMV carriers bearing the relevant HLA.

Germline V gene data show CDR1 as MDHEN and CDR2 as SYDVKM. The CDR3 runs to 15 residues. V shed 1 base and J shed 2 bases, with 8 bases lying between them. The sequencing sample was made of CD8+ T cells from PBMCs. The rearrangement uses TRBV28 and TRBJ2-2; D remains ambiguous. The receptor was isolated from a human donor in good health (CMV status not recorded). Some clones in this sample may be carry-over from other donors' samples. The CDR3 loop reads CASSLSFINTGELFF. The CDR3 DNA reads TGTGCCAGCAGTTTATCTTTTATTAACACCGGGGAGCTGTTTTTT. The complete variable domain, with remaining parts taken from reference TRBV28 and TRBJ2-2, reads DVKVTQSSRYLVKRTGEKVFLECVQDMDHENMFWYRQDPGLGLRLIYFSYDVKMKEKGDIPEGYSVSREKKERFSLILESASTNQTSMYLCASSLSFINTGELFFGEGSRLTVL.